This T cell receptor beta chain was captured by sequencing in a study of identifying expanded T cells in peripheral blood. General observations from the study: About 1.2 clones differed between technical replicates, versus around 15 and 19 over time. Roughly two-week clone count variance significantly increased as total template count grew.

Profiling relied on immunoSEQ multiplex PCR, and the TCRdb table lists in-frame clones only, not all of them. The sample yields under 70,000 clones, about 90% seen once. Details on this clone: Its specificity is not known.

Healthy donors had no documented immune events, such as infections, while sampled. Input material: blood. The TCR originated in a person aged 18-70 years in good health.

The CDR3 loop is CASSASGGRHREQYF. In DNA, the CDR3 is TGTGCCAGCAGCGCCTCGGGCGGGAGGCACCGGGAGCAGTACTTC. The V gene is TRBV9, the J gene TRBJ2-7, with 8 bases matching TRBD2. Germline CDR1 reads SGDLS; CDR2 reads YYNGEE. The CDR3 extends over 15 amino acids. V lost 3 bases, J lost 7 bases, and 12 bases stayed unmatched.